This is a list of T cell receptor beta chains from one sample in a study of a mutant IDH1 vaccine in newly diagnosed glioma. Clones were sequenced by immunoSEQ multiplex PCR, and TCRdb holds only the in-frame ones, with some missing. Among tens of thousands of clones listed, under 90% were seen once. No antigen has been assigned to these receptors. The source material was PBMCs, sampled from a glioma patient whose treatment included an IDH1 peptide vaccine. These receptors were obtained from a man aged 18 to 30 with glioma. CDR3s include the opening cysteine and the closing phenylalanine or tryptophan. The D gene is left open where the match is weak. Size is omitted from some rows. Given values are once, few, many or a class for expanded clones.

TRBD1,15,NA,TRBV2,TRBJ1-3,TGTGCCAGCAGTGGGAGGACAGGGGGTGGAAACACCATATATTTT,CASSGRTGGGNTIYF
NA,15,NA,TRBV7-9,TRBJ1-1,TGTGCCAGCAGCCCCGGGGTTCCGGGGGGCACTGAAGCTTTCTTT,CASSPGVPGGTEAFF
NA,13,NA,TRBV19,TRBJ1-1,TGTGCCAGCCAGACCGGGATGAACACTGAAGCTTTCTTT,CASQTGMNTEAFF
NA,19,NA,TRBV4-2,TRBJ2-6,TGTGCCAGCAGCCAAGATTTGTCGACAGCTTACTCTGGGGCCAACGTCCTGACTTTC,CASSQDLSTAYSGANVLTF
NA,17,NA,TRBV19,TRBJ1-1,TGTGCCAGTAGCCCTCCGACAGTAACTATCATGAACACTGAAGCTTTCTTT,CASSPPTVTIMNTEAFF
NA,13,NA,TRBV9,TRBJ2-7,TGTGCCAGCAGCCTATCGAGCTCCTACGAGCAGTACTTC,CASSLSSSYEQYF
TRBD2,19,NA,TRBV5-4,TRBJ2-4,TGTGCCAGCAGCCTCAGACTAGCGGGCCGATCACTAGCCAAAAACATTCAGTACTTC,CASSLRLAGRSLAKNIQYF
TRBD1,16,NA,TRBV15,TRBJ1-6,TGTGCCACCAGCCAGGGGACAGGGGGATTAGATTCACCCCTCCACTTT,CATSQGTGGLDSPLHF
NA,13,NA,TRBV7-9,TRBJ1-1,TGTGCCAGCAGCTTAGTACGGGGCACTGAAGCTTTCTTT,CASSLVRGTEAFF
NA,16,NA,TRBV18,TRBJ2-4,TGTGCCAGCTCACCTCGGGACCGACTAGCCAAAAACATTCAGTACTTC,CASSPRDRLAKNIQYF
NA,15,NA,TRBV6-6,TRBJ1-2,TGTGCCAGCAGTTACGGCTCCACGGATAACTATGGCTACACCTTC,CASSYGSTDNYGYTF
NA,16,NA,TRBV27,TRBJ2-3,TGTGCCAGCAGTTTCGAGACAGCATCCTACACAGATACGCAGTATTTT,CASSFETASYTDTQYF
TRBD1,16,NA,TRBV6-1,TRBJ2-1,TGTGCCAGCAGTGAACTAAGGACAGGGGATAGGAATGAGCAGTTCTTC,CASSELRTGDRNEQFF
NA,12,NA,TRBV5-4,TRBJ2-7,TGTGCCAGCAGCTTCGGGGGCCTCGAGCAGTACTTC,CASSFGGLEQYF
TRBD2,13,once,TRBV7-9,TRBJ2-2,TGTGCCACAGAGCGGGGACGGGCCGGGGAGCTGTTTTTT,CATERGRAGELFF
TRBD1,13,NA,TRBV6-1,TRBJ1-6,TGTGCCAGCAGGAGGGACAGGAACTCACCCCTCCACTTT,CASRRDRNSPLHF
NA,19,NA,TRBV10-3,TRBJ2-6,TGTGCCATCAGTTCAGGCCGGGACACTCTCCGCTCTGGGGCCAACGTCCTGACTTTC,CAISSGRDTLRSGANVLTF
NA,14,NA,TRBV2,TRBJ1-1,TGTGCCAGCAGACGGAGCGGCGCGAACACTGAAGCTTTCTTT,CASRRSGANTEAFF
NA,16,NA,TRBV5-6,TRBJ1-6,TGTGCCAGCAGCTTGGCTGGCCCAGCTGATAATTCACCCCTCCACTTT,CASSLAGPADNSPLHF
TRBD2,17,NA,TRBV4-1,TRBJ2-7,TGCGCCAGCAGCCAATCGGTAGCGGGAGGGCCCGGCTACGAGCAGTACTTC,CASSQSVAGGPGYEQYF
NA,14,NA,TRBV18,TRBJ1-1,TGTGCCAGCTCACCCCAAAGGGGGGGCACTGAAGCTTTCTTT,CASSPQRGGTEAFF
NA,15,NA,TRBV30,TRBJ2-2,TGTGCCTGGAGCACCACCCCAGGGGTTTCCGGGGAGCTGTTTTTT,CAWSTTPGVSGELFF
NA,16,NA,TRBV15,TRBJ1-1,TGTGCCACCAGCAGAGATCTCAAGGTCACTCACACTGAAGCTTTCTTT,CATSRDLKVTHTEAFF
NA,12,NA,TRBV7-2,TRBJ2-1,TGTGCCAGCAGATCCACGGCGGGAGAGCAGTTCTTC,CASRSTAGEQFF
NA,15,NA,TRBV5-4,TRBJ2-3,TGTGCCAGCAGCTTCGGCGGGAAATGGACAGATACGCAGTATTTT,CASSFGGKWTDTQYF
NA,15,NA,TRBV5-4,TRBJ1-5,TGTGCCAGCAGTCCCGATGGGGGAGGCAATCAGCCCCAGCATTTT,CASSPDGGGNQPQHF
NA,14,NA,TRBV5-5,TRBJ1-1,TGTGCCAGCAGTTGGGCGAACATGAACACTGAAGCTTTCTTT,CASSWANMNTEAFF
NA,11,NA,TRBV7-6,TRBJ2-5,TGTGCCAGCAGCCTACAAGAGACCCAGTACTTC,CASSLQETQYF
NA,17,NA,TRBV11-2,TRBJ1-1,TGTGCCAGCAGCTTAGGTTCGTGGGGGCAGAAGAACACTGAAGCTTTCTTT,CASSLGSWGQKNTEAFF
TRBD1,14,NA,TRBV7-6,TRBJ2-5,TGTGCCAGCATCCAAGGGACAGGGAGAGAGACCCAGTACTTC,CASIQGTGRETQYF
TRBD1,15,NA,TRBV6-5,TRBJ1-6,TGTGCCAGCAGTCCCACAGGGGGCGGCTATTCACCCCTCCACTTT,CASSPTGGGYSPLHF
TRBD1,15,NA,TRBV7-8,TRBJ1-2,TGTGCCAGCAGCTTAAACGAAATCGACAGGGATGGCTACACCTTC,CASSLNEIDRDGYTF
TRBD1,18,NA,TRBV27,TRBJ2-1,TGTGCCAGCAGTCGACAGGGGCCCTGGACAGCGGCGGTCGATGAGCAGTTCTTC,CASSRQGPWTAAVDEQFF
TRBD1,14,NA,TRBV5-1,TRBJ1-1,TGCGCCAGCAGCTTGGCGGCAGGGGGCACTGAAGCTTTCTTT,CASSLAAGGTEAFF
NA,15,NA,TRBV4-2,TRBJ1-5,TGTGCCAGCAGCCAAGTCGGCTCAGGGGATCAGCCCCAGCATTTT,CASSQVGSGDQPQHF
NA,14,NA,TRBV5-6,TRBJ2-3,TGTGCCAGCAGCCCGCCAGGGGGCACAGATACGCAGTATTTT,CASSPPGGTDTQYF
TRBD2,16,medium-sized,TRBV4-3,TRBJ2-1,TGCGCCAGCAGCCAAGATTCGACTAGCCAAGGCAATGAGCAGTTCTTC,CASSQDSTSQGNEQFF
NA,12,NA,TRBV9,TRBJ2-1,TGTGCCAGCAGCGTAGAAAGTTATGAGCAGTTCTTC,CASSVESYEQFF
NA,15,NA,TRBV5-1,TRBJ1-1,TGCGCCAGCAGCTTGGCAGCAGGGGTCGACACTGAAGCTTTCTTT,CASSLAAGVDTEAFF
TRBD2,19,NA,TRBV7-9,TRBJ2-6,TGTGCCAGCAGGCAAAAATTAGCGGGAGGCGGACCTGGGGCCAACGTCCTGACTTTC,CASRQKLAGGGPGANVLTF
TRBD1,17,NA,TRBV5-3,TRBJ1-1,TGTGCCAGAAGCCCACTCCGGGACAGGGGTACGAACACTGAAGCTTTCTTT,CARSPLRDRGTNTEAFF
TRBD2,15,once,TRBV4-3,TRBJ2-3,TGCGCCAGCAAAAAGGGGAGCGGGGCTACAGATACGCAGTATTTT,CASKKGSGATDTQYF
NA,11,few,TRBV6-5,TRBJ2-1,TGTGCCAGCAGCCCAATCCCAGGGCGGTTCTTC,CASSPIPGRFF
NA,15,NA,TRBV9,TRBJ1-4,TGTGCCAGCAGCGCCGCAGTTTCAACTAATGAAAAACTGTTTTTT,CASSAAVSTNEKLFF
TRBD2,14,NA,TRBV30,TRBJ2-7,TGTGCCTGGAGAGGACTAGCGGGATTCTACGAGCAGTACTTC,CAWRGLAGFYEQYF
NA,15,NA,TRBV30,TRBJ2-2,TGTGCCTGGAGTATGCGGCCTCGAAACACCGGGGAGCTGTTTTTT,CAWSMRPRNTGELFF
NA,17,many,TRBV19,TRBJ2-2,TGTGCCAGCCTCGACGCCTCTTTTACTTCGAACACCGGGGAGCTGTTTTTT,CASLDASFTSNTGELFF
NA,16,NA,TRBV28,TRBJ2-2,TGTGCCAGCAGCCCACATGCCAGACTCTCGGGAGGGGAGCTGTTTTTT,CASSPHARLSGGELFF
TRBD1,12,NA,TRBV6-5,TRBJ1-1,TGTGCCAGCAATATCGACAGGGGTGAAGCTTTCTTT,CASNIDRGEAFF
NA,13,NA,TRBV2,TRBJ1-1,TGTGCCAGCAGTGAAGTACATAGCGCTGAAGCTTTCTTT,CASSEVHSAEAFF
NA,13,once,TRBV5-6,TRBJ1-2,TGTGCCAGCGCCCCGAAGCGTGGGGGTGGCTACACCTTC,CASAPKRGGGYTF
NA,16,NA,TRBV6-6,TRBJ2-6,TGTGCCAGCAGCCTCCCATTCGGAGCCGGGGCCAACGTCCTGACTTTC,CASSLPFGAGANVLTF
NA,13,NA,TRBV28,TRBJ2-7,TGTGCCAGCAGTTTAGTGGTCCCCTACGAGCAGTACTTC,CASSLVVPYEQYF
TRBD1,16,NA,TRBV5-6,TRBJ1-1,TGTGCCAGCAGCCCCCGGGACAGGGGTGTTTACTCTGAAGCTTTCTTT,CASSPRDRGVYSEAFF
NA,16,NA,TRBV7-8,TRBJ1-1,TGTGCCAGCAGCGCCAGACAGGCTAACATGAACACTGAAGCTTTCTTT,CASSARQANMNTEAFF
NA,19,NA,TRBV4-2,TRBJ1-2,TGTGCCAGCAGCCAAGGGGTTGTTTTAGACAGAGGTCATTCATATGGCTACACCTTC,CASSQGVVLDRGHSYGYTF